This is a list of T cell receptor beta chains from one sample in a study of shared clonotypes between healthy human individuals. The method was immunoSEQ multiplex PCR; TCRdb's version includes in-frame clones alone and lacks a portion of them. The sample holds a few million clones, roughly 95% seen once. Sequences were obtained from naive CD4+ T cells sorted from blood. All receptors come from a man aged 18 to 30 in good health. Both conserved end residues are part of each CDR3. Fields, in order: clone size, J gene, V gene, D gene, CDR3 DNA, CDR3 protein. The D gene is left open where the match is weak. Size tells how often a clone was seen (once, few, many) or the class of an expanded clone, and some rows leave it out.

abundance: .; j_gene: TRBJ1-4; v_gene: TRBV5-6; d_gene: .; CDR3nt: TGTGCCAGCCGAGAGCTTGGTGTGGATAATGAAAAACTGTTTTTT; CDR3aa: CASRELGVDNEKLFF
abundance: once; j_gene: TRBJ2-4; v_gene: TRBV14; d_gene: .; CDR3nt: TGTGCCAGCAGCCAAGCGGGGGTGGACAGAAACATTCAGTACTTC; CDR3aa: CASSQAGVDRNIQYF
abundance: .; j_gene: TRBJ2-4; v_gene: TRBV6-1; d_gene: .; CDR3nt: TGTGCCAGCAGGGAACAAGACCGAATAAAAAACATTCAGTACTTC; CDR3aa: CASREQDRIKNIQYF
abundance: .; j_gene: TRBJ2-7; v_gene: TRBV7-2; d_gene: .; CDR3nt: TGTGCCAGCAGCTCAAAAGTGAACTACGAGCAGTACTTC; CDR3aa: CASSSKVNYEQYF
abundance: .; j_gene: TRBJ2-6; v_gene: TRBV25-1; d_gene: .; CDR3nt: TGTGCCAGCAGTGACGCCGGCTCTGGGGCCAACGTCCTGACTTTC; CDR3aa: CASSDAGSGANVLTF
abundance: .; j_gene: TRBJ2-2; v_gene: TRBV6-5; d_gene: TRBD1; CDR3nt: TGTGCCAGCAGACCGGGACAGTCGAACACCGGGGAGCTGTTTTTT; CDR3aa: CASRPGQSNTGELFF
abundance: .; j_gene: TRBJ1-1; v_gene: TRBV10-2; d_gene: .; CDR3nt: TGCGCCAGCAGTGCACAGGGTTACACTGAAGCTTTCTTT; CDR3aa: CASSAQGYTEAFF
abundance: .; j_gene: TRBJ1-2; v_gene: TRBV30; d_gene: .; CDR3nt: TGTGCCTGGACGGGACCGGGAGGCTATGGCTACACCTTC; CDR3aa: CAWTGPGGYGYTF
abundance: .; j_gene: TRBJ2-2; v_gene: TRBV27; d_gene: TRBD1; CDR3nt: TGTGCCAGCAGGACAGGGGCCGGGGAGCTGTTTTTT; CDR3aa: CASRTGAGELFF
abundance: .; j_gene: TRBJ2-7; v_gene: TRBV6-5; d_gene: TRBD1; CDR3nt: TGTGCCAGCAGTTTGACAGGGGGCCGCTACGAGCAGTACTTC; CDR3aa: CASSLTGGRYEQYF
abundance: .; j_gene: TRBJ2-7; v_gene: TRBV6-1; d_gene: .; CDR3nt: TGTGCCAGCAGGGCAGGGGTCCTCTCCTACGAGCAGTACTTC; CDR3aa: CASRAGVLSYEQYF
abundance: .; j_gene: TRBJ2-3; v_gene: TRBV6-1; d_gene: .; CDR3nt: TGTGCCAGCAGTCCCCGGGTGGGGTCGTCAGATACGCAGTATTTT; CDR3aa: CASSPRVGSSDTQYF
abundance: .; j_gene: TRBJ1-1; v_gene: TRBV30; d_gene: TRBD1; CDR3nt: TGTGCCTGGAGCGGGGACAGGGCCAACACTGAAGCTTTCTTT; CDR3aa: CAWSGDRANTEAFF
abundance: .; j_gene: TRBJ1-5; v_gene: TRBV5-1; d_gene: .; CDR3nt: TGCGCCAGCAGCTTGTGGGGTAGCAATCAGCCCCAGCATTTT; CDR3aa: CASSLWGSNQPQHF
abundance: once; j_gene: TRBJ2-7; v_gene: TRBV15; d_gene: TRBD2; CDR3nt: TGTGCCACCAGCAGAGTCCTAGCGGTATCCTACGAGCAGTACTTC; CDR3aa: CATSRVLAVSYEQYF
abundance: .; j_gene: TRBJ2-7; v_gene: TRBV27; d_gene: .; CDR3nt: TGTGCCAGCAGTCCCATGGGCTCCTACGAGCAGTACTTC; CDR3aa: CASSPMGSYEQYF
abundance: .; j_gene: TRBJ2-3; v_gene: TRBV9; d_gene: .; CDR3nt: TGTGCCAGCAGCGTATCAGGAGGGGGACTATTCACAGATACGCAGTATTTT; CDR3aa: CASSVSGGGLFTDTQYF
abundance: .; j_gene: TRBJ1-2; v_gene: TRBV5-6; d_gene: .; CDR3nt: TGTGCCAGCAGCGGAACAGGGAAAATGCGCGGCTACACCTTC; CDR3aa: CASSGTGKMRGYTF
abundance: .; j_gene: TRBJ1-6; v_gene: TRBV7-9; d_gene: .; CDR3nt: TGTGCCAGCAGCTTAGGCGGAGGGGCCCACCACTTT; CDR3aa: CASSLGGGAHHF
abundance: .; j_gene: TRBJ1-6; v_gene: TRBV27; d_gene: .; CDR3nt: TGTGCCAGCAAGAGAGCAGGGACCCTATATAATAATTCACCCCTCCACTTT; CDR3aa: CASKRAGTLYNNSPLHF
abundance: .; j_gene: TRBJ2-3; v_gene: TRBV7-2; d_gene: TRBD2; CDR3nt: TGTGCCAGCACCTTACACGGGACTACCCGGTCTACTAGCACAGATACGCAGTATTTT; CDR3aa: CASTLHGTTRSTSTDTQYF
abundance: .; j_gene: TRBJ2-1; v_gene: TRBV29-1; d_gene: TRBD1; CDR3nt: TGCAGCTACAGGGGCCACTGCTCCTACAATGAGCAGTTCTTC; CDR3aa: CSYRGHCSYNEQFF
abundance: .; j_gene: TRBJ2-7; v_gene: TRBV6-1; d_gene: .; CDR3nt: TGTGCCAGCAGACGACAGGACTACGAGCAGTACTTC; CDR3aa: CASRRQDYEQYF
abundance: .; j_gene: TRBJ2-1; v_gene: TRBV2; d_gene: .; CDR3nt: TGTGCCAGCAGTGGAGATCAGGGATGGGGCAATGAGCAGTTCTTC; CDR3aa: CASSGDQGWGNEQFF
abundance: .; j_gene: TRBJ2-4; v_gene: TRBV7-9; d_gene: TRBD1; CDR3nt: TGTGCCAGCAGCCCCGGGACAGCTAAAAACATTCAGTACTTC; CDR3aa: CASSPGTAKNIQYF
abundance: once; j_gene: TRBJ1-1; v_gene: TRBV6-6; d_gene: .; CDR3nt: TGTGCCAGCAGGAGGAGTGGAGGTGGGTCTGAAGCTTTCTTT; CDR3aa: CASRRSGGGSEAFF
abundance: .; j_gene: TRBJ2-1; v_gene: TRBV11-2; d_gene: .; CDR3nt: TGTGCCAGCAGCTTAGTGACTGAGCAGTTCTTC; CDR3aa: CASSLVTEQFF
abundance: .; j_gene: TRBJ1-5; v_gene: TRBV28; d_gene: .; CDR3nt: TGTGCCACTGGCCAAACAGGGTATAGCAATCAGCCCCAGCATTTT; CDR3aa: CATGQTGYSNQPQHF
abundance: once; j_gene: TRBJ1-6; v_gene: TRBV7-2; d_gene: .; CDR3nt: TGTGCCAGCAGCTTATCGGCAGGATATTCACCCCTCCACTTT; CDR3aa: CASSLSAGYSPLHF
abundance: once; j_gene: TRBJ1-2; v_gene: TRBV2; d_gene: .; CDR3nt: TGTGCCAGCACCCCGACAGGACTCTATGGCTACACCTTC; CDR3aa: CASTPTGLYGYTF
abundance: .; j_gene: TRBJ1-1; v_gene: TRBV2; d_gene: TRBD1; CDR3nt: TGTGCCAGCAGCGTTCCCGGGACAGGTGGGAACACTGAAGCTTTCTTT; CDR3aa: CASSVPGTGGNTEAFF
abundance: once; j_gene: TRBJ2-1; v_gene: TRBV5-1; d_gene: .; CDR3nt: TGCGCCAGCAGCTCGGGACTGTCAACTGGGTACAATGAGCAGTTCTTC; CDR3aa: CASSSGLSTGYNEQFF
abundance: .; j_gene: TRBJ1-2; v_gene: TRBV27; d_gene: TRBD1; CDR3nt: TGTGCCAGCAGTTTATCCGGGACAGGGTACTTCTATGGCTACACCTTC; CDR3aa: CASSLSGTGYFYGYTF
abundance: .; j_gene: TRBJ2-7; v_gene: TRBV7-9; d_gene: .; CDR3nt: TGTGCCAGCGCACGAGGACGGGAAGAGCAGTACTTC; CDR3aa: CASARGREEQYF
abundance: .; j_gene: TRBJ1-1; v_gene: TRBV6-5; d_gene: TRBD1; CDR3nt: TGTGCCAGCAGCCTGACAGGGGCCGGCGCTGAAGCTTTCTTT; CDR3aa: CASSLTGAGAEAFF
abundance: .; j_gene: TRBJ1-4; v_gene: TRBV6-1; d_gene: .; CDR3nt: TGTGCCAGCAGTGAAGGGTGGACCCGACTGTTTTTT; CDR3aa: CASSEGWTRLFF
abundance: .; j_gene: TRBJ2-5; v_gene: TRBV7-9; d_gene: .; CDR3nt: TGTGCCAGCAGCCACGATTTGGGTCAAGAGACCCAGTACTTC; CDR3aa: CASSHDLGQETQYF
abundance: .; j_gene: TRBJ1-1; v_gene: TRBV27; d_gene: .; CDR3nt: TGTGCCACCTCACCCGGCAGCTTGGGGAACACTGAAGCTTTCTTT; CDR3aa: CATSPGSLGNTEAFF
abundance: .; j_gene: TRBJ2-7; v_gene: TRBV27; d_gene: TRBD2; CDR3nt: TGTGCCAGCAGTGCCCTGGGCGCGGGAGCCTACGAGCAGTACTTC; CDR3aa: CASSALGAGAYEQYF
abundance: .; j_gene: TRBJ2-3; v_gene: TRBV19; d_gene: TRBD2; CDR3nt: TGTGCCAGTGGATCTAGCGGGACAGATACGCAGTATTTT; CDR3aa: CASGSSGTDTQYF